This note documents a single T cell receptor (beta chain) sequence. Study processing details: Reference gene primers were amplified, and this amplification served to estimate nucleated cell counts. Profiling relied on immunoSEQ multiplex PCR, and the TCRdb table lists in-frame clones only, not all of them. Clone size and the V and J calls come from that table; the DNA yielded D and trimming. The table lists 200,000 to 300,000 clones, 80% to 95% of them singletons. The data belong to a study of blood T cell repertoires in COVID-19. The CDR3 extends over 14 amino acids. The V segment lost 5 bases and the J segment 9 bases; nucleotides outside the gene matches: 8. Per the germline V gene, CDR1 is SGHTA and CDR2 is FQGNSA.

The chain joins TRBV7-2 to TRBJ1-5; 9 bases match TRBD1. Material for sequencing was peripheral blood. The receptor was derived from a man younger than 40 with COVID-19, enrolled during active disease. CDR3 loop: CASSPGQGVWPQHF. As DNA, the CDR3 is TGTGCCAGCAGCCCGGGACAGGGTGTATGGCCCCAGCATTTT.